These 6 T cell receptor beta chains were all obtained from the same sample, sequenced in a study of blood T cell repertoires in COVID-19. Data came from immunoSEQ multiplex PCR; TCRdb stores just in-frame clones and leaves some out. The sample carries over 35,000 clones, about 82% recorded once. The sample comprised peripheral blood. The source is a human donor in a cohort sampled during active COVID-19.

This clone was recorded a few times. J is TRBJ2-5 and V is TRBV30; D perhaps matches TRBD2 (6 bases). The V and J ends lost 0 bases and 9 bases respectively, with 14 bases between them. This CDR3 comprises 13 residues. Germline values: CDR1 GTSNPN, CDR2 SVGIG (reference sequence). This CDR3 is CAWSVGGGRAQYF. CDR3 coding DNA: TGTGCCTGGAGTGTGGGGGGTGGGAGAGCCCAGTACTTC. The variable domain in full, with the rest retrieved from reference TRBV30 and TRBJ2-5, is SQTIHQWPATLVQPVGSPLSLECTVEGTSNPNLYWYRQAAGRGLQLLFYSVGIGQISSEVPQNLSASRPQDRQFILSSKKLLLSDSGFYLCAWSVGGGRAQYFGPGTRLLVL.

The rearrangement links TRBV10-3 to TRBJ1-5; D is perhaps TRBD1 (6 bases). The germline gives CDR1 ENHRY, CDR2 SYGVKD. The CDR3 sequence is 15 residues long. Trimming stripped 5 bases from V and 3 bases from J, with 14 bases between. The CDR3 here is CAISNDRFLNQPQHF. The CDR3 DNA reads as TGTGCCATCAGTAATGACAGGTTCCTCAATCAGCCCCAGCATTTT.

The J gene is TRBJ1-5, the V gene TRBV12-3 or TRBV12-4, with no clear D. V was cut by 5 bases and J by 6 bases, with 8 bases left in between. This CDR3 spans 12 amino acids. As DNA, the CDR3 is TGTGCCAGCAGTCCTCCGAGTCAGCCCCAGCATTTT. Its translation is CASSPPSQPQHF.

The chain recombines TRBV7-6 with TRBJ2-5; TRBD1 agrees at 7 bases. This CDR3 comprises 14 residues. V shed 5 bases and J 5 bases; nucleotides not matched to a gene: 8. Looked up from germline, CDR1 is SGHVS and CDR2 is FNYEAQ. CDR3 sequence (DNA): TGTGCCAGCAGCCACCCCGACAGGGAGGAGACCCAGTACTTC. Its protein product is CASSHPDREETQYF.

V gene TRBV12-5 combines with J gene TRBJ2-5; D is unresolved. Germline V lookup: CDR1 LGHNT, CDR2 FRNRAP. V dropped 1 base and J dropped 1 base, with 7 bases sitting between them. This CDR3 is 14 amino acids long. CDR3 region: CASGLGASQETQYF. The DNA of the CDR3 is TGTGCTAGTGGTTTGGGTGCCAGCCAAGAGACCCAGTACTTC.

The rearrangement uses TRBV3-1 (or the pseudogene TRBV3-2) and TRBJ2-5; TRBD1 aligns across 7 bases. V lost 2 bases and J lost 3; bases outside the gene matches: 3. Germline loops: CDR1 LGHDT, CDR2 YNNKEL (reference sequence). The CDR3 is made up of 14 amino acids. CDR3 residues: CASSQLGTEETQYF. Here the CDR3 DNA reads TGTGCCAGCAGCCAACTCGGGACAGAAGAGACCCAGTACTTC.